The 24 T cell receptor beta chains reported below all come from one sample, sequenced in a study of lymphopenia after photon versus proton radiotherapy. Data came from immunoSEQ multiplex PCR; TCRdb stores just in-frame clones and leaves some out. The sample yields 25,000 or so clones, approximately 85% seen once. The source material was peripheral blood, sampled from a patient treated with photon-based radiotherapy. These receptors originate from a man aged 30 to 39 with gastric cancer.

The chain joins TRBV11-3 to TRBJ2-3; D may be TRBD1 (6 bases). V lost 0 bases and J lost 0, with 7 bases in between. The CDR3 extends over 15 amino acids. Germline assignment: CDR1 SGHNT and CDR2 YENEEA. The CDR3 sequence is CASSLDQGSTDTQYF. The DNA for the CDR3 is TGTGCCAGCAGCTTAGATCAGGGGAGCACAGATACGCAGTATTTT.

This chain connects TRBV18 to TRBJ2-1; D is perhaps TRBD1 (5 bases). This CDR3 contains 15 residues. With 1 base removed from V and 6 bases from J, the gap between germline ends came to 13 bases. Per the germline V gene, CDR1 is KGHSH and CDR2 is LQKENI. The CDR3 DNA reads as TGTGCCAGCTCACCACGTGACAGTGATCCCAATGAGCAGTTCTTC. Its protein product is CASSPRDSDPNEQFF.

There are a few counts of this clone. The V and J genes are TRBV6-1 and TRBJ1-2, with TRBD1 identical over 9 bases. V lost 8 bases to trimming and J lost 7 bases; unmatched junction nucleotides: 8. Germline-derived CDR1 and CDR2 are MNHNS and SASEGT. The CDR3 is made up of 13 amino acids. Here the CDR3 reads CASGATGGSGYTF. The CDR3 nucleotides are TGTGCCAGCGGGGCGACAGGGGGTTCTGGCTACACCTTC.

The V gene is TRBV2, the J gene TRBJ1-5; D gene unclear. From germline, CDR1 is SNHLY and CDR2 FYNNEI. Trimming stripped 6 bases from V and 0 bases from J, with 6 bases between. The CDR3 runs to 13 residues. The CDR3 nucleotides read TGTGCCAGCAGAAGAATTAGCAATCAGCCCCAGCATTTT. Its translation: CASRRISNQPQHF.

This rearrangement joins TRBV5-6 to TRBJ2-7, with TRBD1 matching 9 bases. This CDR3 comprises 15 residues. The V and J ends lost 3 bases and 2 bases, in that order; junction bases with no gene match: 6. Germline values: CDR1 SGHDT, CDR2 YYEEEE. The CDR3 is CASSWSGTGPYEQYF. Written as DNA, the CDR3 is TGTGCCAGCAGCTGGAGTGGGACAGGGCCCTACGAGCAGTACTTC.

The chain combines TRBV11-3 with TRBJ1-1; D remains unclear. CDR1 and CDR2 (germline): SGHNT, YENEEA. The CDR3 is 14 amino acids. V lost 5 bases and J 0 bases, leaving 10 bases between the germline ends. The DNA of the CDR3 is TGTGCCAGCAGCGTAATGAATATGAACACTGAAGCTTTCTTT. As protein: CASSVMNMNTEAFF.

The CDR3 DNA follows: TGCGCCAGCAGCCAAGAACTTTCTCGGGCGGGAGGGCCAGATACGCAGTATTTT. This codes for CASSQELSRAGGPDTQYF. The chain recombines TRBV4-3 with TRBJ2-3, with 9 bases matching TRBD2. The CDR3 consists of 18 residues. Germline loops: CDR1 LGHNA, CDR2 YSLEER. V lost 0 bases, J lost 4 bases, and 11 bases stayed unmatched.

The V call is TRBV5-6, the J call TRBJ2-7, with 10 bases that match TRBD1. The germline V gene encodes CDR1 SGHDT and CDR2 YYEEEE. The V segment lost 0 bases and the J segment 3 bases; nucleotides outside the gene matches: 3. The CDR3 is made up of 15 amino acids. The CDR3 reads CASSLGGTGVYEQYF. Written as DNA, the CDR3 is TGTGCCAGCAGCTTGGGGGGGACAGGGGTCTACGAGCAGTACTTC.

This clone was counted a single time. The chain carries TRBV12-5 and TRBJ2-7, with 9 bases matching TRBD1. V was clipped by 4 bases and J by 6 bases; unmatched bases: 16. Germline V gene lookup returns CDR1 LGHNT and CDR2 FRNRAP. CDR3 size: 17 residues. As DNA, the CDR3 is TGTGCTAGTGGTTCAATTCTAGCGAGGACAGGGGTTTCCGAGCAGTACTTC. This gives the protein CASGSILARTGVSEQYF.

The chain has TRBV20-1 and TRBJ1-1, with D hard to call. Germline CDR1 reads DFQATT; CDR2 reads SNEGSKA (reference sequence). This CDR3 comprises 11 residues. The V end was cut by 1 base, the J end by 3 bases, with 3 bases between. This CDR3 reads CSARGHTEAFF. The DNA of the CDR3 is TGCAGTGCTAGAGGTCACACTGAAGCTTTCTTT.

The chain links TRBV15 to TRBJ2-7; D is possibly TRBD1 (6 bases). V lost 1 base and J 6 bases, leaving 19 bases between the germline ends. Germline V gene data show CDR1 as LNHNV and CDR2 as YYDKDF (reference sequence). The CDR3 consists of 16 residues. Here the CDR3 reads CATSRVGLGRGGEQYF. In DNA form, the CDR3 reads TGTGCCACCAGCAGAGTGGGCCTAGGCAGGGGCGGCGAGCAGTACTTC.

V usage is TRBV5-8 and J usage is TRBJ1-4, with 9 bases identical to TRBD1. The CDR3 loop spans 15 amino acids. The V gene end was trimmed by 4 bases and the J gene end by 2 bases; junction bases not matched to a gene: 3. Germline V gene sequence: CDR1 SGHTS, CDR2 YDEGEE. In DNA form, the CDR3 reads TGTGCCAGCAGCGGTACAGGGGGCACTAATGAAAAACTGTTTTTT. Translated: CASSGTGGTNEKLFF.

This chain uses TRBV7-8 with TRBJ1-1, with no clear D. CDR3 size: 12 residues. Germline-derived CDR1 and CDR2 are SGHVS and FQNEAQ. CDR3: CGTREAGTEAFF. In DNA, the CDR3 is TGTGGCACCCGTGAGGCGGGCACTGAAGCTTTCTTT. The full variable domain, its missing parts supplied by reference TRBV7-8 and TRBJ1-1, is GAGVSQSPRYKVAKRGQDVALRCDPISGHVSLFWYQQALGQGPEFLTYFQNEAQLDKSGLPSDRFFAERPEGSVSTLKIQRTQQEDSAVYLCGTREAGTEAFFGQGTRLTVV.

The CDR3 bases are TGCAGCGTTGAAGACTTCAAACAGGGGGCCTATGAGCAGTTCTTC. Its translation: CSVEDFKQGAYEQFF. V gene TRBV29-1 combines with J gene TRBJ2-1; 9 bases are shared with TRBD1. The V gene's germline CDR1 is SQVTM and CDR2 ANQGSEA. J gave up 8 bases and V 0 bases, and 8 bases lay outside the gene matches. This CDR3 spans 15 amino acids.

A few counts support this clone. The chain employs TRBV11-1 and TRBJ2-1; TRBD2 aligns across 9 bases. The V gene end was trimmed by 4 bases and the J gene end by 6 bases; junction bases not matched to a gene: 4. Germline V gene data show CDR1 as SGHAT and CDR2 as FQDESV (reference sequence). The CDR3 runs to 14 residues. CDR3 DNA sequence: TGTGCCAGCAGCTCTAGCGGGAATCGCAATGAGCAGTTCTTC. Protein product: CASSSSGNRNEQFF. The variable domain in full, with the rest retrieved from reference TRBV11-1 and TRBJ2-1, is EAEVAQSPRYKITEKSQAVAFWCDPISGHATLYWYRQILGQGPELLVQFQDESVVDDSQLPKDRFSAERLKGVDSTLKIQPAELGDSAMYLCASSSSGNRNEQFFGPGTRLTVL.

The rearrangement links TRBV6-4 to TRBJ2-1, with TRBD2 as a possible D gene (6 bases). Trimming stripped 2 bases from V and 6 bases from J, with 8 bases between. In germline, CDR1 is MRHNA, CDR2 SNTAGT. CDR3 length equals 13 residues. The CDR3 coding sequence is TGTGCCAGCAGTGACGGGGACTCCAATGAGCAGTTCTTC. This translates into CASSDGDSNEQFF.

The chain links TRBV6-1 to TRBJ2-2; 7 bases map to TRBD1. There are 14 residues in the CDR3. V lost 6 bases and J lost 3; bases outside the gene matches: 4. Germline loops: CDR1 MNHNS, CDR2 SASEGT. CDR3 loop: CASRRDRHTGELFF. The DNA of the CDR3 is TGTGCCAGCAGGAGGGACAGACACACCGGGGAGCTGTTTTTT.

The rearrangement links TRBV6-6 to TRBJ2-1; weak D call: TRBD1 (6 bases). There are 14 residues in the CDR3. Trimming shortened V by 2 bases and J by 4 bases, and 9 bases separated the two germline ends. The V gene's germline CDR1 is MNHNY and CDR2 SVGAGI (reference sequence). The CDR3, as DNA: TGTGCCAGCAGTTACAGGACAGAGTACAATGAGCAGTTCTTC. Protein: CASSYRTEYNEQFF.

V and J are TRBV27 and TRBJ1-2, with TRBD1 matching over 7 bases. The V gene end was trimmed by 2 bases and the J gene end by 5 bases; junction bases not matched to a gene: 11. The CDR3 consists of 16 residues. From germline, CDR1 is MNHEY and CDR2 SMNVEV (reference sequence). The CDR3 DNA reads TGTGCCAGCAGTTTAGGGGCCCGGGACAGCGAATATGGCTACACCTTC. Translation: CASSLGARDSEYGYTF.

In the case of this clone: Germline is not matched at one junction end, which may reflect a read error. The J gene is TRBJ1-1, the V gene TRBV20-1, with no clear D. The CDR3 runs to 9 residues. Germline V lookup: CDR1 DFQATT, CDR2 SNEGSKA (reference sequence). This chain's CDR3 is CRGNTEAFF. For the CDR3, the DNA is TGTCGGGGGAACACTGAAGCTTTCTTT.

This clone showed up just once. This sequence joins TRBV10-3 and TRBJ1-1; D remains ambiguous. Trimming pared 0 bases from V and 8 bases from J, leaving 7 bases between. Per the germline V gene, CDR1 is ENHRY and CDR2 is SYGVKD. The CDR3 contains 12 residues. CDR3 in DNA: TGTGCCATCAGTGAGTCGAATCACGAAGCTTTCTTT. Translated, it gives CAISESNHEAFF.

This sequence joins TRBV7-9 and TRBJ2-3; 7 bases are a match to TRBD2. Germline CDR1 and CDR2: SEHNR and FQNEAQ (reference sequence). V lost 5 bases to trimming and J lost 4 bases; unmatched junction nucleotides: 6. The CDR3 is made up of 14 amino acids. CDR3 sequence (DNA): TGTGCCAGCAGCCCCAGACTAGCTGCAGATACGCAGTATTTT. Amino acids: CASSPRLAADTQYF. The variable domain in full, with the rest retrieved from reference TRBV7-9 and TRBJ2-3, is DTGVSQNPRHKITKRGQNVTFRCDPISEHNRLYWYRQTLGQGPEFLTYFQNEAQLEKSRLLSDRFSAERPKGSFSTLEIQRTEQGDSAMYLCASSPRLAADTQYFGPGTRLTVL.

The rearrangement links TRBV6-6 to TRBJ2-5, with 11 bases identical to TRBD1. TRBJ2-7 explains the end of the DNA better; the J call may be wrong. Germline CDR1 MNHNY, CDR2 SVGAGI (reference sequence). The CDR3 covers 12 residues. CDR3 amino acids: CASGTGGYEQYF. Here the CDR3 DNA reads TGTGCCAGCGGGACAGGGGGCTACGAGCAGTACTTC.

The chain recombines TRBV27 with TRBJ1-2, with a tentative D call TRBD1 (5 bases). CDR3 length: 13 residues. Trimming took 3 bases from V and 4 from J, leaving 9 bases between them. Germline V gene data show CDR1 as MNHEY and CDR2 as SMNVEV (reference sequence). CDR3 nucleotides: TGTGCCAGCAGTTTGGGCGGGGCCTATGGCTACACCTTC. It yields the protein CASSLGGAYGYTF.